Reported below is one TCR beta chain. The data stem from a study of shared clonotypes between healthy human individuals. Generated by immunoSEQ multiplex PCR, the TCRdb table keeps only in-frame clones and is missing some. The data contain about 470,000 clones, 75% to 85% of them singletons. The length of the CDR3 is 15 residues. The junction had 10 bases not matched to a gene; V was cut back by 2 bases and J by 7 bases. Germline CDR1 reads SNHLY; CDR2 reads FYNNEI. This clonotype was sampled from a woman aged 40 to 55 in good health. Some clones in this sample may be carry-over from other donors' samples. Sequenced input: PBMCs. V and J are TRBV2 and TRBJ1-2, with 7 bases aligning to TRBD1. This chain's CDR3 is CASSEKTGDFGGYTF. CDR3 in DNA: TGTGCCAGCAGTGAAAAAACAGGGGACTTTGGTGGCTACACCTTC.